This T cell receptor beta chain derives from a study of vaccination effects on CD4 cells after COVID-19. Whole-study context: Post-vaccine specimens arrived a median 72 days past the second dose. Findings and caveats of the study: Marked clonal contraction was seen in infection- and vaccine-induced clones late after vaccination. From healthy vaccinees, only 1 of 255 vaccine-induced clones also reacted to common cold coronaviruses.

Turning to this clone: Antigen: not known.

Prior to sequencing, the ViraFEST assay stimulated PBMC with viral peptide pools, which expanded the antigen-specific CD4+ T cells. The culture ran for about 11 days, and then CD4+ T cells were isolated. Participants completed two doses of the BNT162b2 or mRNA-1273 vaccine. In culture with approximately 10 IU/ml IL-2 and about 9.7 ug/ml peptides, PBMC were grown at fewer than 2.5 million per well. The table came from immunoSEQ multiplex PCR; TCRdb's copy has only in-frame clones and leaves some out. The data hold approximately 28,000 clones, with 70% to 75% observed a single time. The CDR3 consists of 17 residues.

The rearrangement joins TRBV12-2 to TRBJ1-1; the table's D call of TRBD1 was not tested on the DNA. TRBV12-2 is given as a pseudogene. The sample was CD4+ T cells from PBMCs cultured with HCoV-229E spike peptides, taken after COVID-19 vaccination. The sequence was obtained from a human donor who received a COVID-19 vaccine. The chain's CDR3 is CASHRFILSTLSTEAFF. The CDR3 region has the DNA TGTGCAAGCCATCGCTTTATCCTATCGACATTGAGCACTGAAGCTTTCTTT.